This note documents a single TCR beta chain sequence. Its target is unknown. The authors drew about 10 milliliters of peripheral blood from each donor. This record belongs to a study of blood T cells in healthy people across ages. Study findings and constraints: Donor CMV status, an unknown factor, possibly confounded changes in expanded clonotypes. As age increased, TCR beta diversity per million T cells fell in a roughly linear fashion. Diversity estimated from one million T cells was considered an underestimate.

Primed by a sample-barcoded 5' primer and a J-beta primer mix, a second PCR proceeded for about 7 to 12 cycles. From the 5' RACE reads, TCRdb called clonotypes with MiXCR, one entry per CDR3 protein. Among about 640,000 distinct CDR3 sequences listed, roughly 31% were seen once. The source material was blood. The receptor's source is a woman of 80 years or more in good health.

CDR3 DNA sequence: TGTGCCAGCAAACTCCAGGGGCCCCCCTCCCATGAGCAGTTCTTC. Its protein is CASKLQGPPSHEQFF. The rearrangement joins TRBV28 to TRBJ2-1; tentative D call: TRBD1 (6 bases). V was cut by 7 bases and J by 8 bases, with 21 bases left in between. The CDR3 extends over 15 amino acids. The germline V gene has CDR1 MDHEN and CDR2 SYDVKM.